In its sample, the clone carrying this T cell receptor (beta chain) was seen a few times. As every portion of the isolated RNA was reverse transcribed, the sequencing read expressed TCRB transcripts. The method was immunoSEQ multiplex PCR; TCRdb's version includes in-frame clones alone and lacks a portion of them. The data contain 620,000 or so clones, around 16% of them seen just once; the ten biggest clones take up under 0.095%. The J segment lost 7 bases and the V segment lost 3 bases, leaving 12 bases of the junction unmatched. This CDR3 spans 17 amino acids. The germline V gene has CDR1 MGHRA and CDR2 YSYEKL. These data are taken from a study of beta chain features in type 1 diabetes.

Sequenced: naive CD4+ T cells from blood. This clonotype originated in a man between 18 and 35 years old in good health. The chain has TRBV4-1 and TRBJ1-1; 12 bases agree with TRBD1. The chain's CDR3 is CASSHRDWDRGRYEAFF. CDR3 in DNA: TGCGCCAGCAGCCATAGAGATTGGGACAGGGGGCGATATGAAGCTTTCTTT.